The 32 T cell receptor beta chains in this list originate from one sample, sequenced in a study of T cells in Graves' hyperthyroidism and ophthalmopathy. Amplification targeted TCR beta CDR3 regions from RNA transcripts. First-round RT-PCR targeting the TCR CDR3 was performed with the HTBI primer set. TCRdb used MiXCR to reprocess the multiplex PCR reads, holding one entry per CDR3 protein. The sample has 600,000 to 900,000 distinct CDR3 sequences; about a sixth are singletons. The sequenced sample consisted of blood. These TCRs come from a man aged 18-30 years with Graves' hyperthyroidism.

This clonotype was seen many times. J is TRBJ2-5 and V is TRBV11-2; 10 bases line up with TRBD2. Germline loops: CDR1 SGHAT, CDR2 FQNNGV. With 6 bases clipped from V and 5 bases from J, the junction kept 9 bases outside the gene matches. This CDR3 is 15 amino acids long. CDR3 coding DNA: TGTGCCAGCAGTCCCCTAGCGGGAGATTTGGAGACCCAGTACTTC. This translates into CASSPLAGDLETQYF.

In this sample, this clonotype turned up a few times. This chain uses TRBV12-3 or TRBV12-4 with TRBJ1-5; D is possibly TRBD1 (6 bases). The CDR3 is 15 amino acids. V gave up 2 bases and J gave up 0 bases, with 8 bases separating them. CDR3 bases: TGTGCCAGCAGTTTATACAGGGATAGCAATCAGCCCCAGCATTTT. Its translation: CASSLYRDSNQPQHF.

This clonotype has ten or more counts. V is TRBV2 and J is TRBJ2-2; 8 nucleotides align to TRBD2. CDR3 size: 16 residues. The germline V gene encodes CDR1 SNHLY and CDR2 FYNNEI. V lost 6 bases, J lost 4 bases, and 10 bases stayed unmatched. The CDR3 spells CASRAFGTSVTGELFF. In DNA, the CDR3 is TGTGCCAGCAGAGCCTTCGGGACTAGTGTCACCGGGGAGCTGTTTTTT.

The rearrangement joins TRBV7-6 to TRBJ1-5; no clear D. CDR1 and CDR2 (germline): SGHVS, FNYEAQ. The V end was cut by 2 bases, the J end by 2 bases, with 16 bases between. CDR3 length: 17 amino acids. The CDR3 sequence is CASSLHTVGFGNQPQHF. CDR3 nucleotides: TGTGCCAGCAGCTTACATACAGTGGGTTTCGGCAATCAGCCCCAGCATTTT.

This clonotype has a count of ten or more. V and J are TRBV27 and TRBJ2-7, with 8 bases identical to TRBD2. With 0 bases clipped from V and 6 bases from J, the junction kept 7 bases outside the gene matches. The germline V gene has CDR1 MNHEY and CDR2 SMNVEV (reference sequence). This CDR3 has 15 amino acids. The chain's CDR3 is CASSLSNGRAFEQYF. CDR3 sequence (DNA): TGTGCCAGCAGTTTATCAAACGGGAGGGCCTTCGAGCAGTACTTC.

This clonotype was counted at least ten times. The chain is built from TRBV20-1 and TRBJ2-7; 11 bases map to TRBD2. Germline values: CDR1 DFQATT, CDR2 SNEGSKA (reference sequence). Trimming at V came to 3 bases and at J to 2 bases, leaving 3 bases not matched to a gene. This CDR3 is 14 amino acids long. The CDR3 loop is CSARIAGGPYEQYF. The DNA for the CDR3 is TGCAGTGCTAGGATAGCGGGAGGGCCCTACGAGCAGTACTTC.

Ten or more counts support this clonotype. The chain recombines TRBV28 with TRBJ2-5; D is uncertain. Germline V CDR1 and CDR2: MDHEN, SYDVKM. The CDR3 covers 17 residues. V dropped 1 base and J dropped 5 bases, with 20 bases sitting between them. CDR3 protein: CASSLLGAMSQYETQYF. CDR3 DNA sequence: TGTGCCAGCAGTTTATTAGGAGCTATGTCCCAATATGAGACCCAGTACTTC.

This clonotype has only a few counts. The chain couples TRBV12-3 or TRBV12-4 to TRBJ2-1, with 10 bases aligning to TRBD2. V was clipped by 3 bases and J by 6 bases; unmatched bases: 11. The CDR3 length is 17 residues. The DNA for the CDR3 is TGTGCCAGCAGTTTGGCCCTTCTAGCGGGAGTGGGCAATGAGCAGTTCTTC. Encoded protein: CASSLALLAGVGNEQFF.

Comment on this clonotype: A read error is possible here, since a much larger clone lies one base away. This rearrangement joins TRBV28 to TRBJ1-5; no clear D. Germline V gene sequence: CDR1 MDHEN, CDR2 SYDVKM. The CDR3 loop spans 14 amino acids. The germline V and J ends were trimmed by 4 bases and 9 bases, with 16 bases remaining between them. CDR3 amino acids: CASSSVANKRPQHF. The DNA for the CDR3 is TGTGCCAGCAGTTCAGTGGCAAATAAACGGCCCCAGCATTTT.

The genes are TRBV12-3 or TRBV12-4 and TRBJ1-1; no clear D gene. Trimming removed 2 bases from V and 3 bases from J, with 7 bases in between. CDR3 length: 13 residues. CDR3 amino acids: CASSLMKDTEAFF. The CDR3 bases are TGTGCCAGCAGTTTAATGAAGGACACTGAAGCTTTCTTT.

CDR3 in amino acids: CASSVDWETYYEQYF. CDR3 bases: TGTGCCAGCAGCGTAGACTGGGAGACCTACTACGAGCAGTACTTC. V is TRBV9 and J is TRBJ2-7, with D perhaps matching TRBD2 (5 bases). V lost 0 bases and J lost 3, with 13 bases in between. The length of the CDR3 is 15 residues. Germline assignment: CDR1 SGDLS and CDR2 YYNGEE.

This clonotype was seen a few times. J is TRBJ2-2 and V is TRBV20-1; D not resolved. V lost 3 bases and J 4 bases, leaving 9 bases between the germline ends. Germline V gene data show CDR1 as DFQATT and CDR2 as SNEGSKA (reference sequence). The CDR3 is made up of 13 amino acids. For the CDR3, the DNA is TGCAGTGCTAGGCCCGCCACCACCGGGGAGCTGTTTTTT. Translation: CSARPATTGELFF.

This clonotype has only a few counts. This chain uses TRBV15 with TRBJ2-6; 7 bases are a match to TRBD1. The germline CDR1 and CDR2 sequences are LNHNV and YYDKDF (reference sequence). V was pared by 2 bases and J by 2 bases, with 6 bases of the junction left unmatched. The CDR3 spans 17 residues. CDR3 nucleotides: TGTGCCACCAGCAGAAAACAGGGGAGTCCTGGGGCCAACGTCCTGACTTTC. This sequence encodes CATSRKQGSPGANVLTF.

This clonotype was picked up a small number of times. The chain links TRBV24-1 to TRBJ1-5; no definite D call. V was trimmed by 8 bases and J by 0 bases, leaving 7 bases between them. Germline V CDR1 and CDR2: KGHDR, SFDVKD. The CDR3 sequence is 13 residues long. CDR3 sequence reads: CATNDNSNQPQHF. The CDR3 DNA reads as TGTGCCACCAACGACAATAGCAATCAGCCCCAGCATTTT.

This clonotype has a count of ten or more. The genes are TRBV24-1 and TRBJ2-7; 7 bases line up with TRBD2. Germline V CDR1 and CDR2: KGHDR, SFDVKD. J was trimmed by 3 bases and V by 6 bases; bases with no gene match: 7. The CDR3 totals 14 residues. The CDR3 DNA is TGTGCCACCAGTCCGGGGGGTATTCTCTACGAGCAGTACTTC. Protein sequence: CATSPGGILYEQYF.

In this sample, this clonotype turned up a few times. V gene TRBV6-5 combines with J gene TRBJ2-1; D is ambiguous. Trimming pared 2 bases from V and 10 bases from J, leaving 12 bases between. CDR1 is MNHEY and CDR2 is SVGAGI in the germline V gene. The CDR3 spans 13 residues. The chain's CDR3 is CASSYPLPGEQFF. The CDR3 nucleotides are TGTGCCAGCAGTTACCCCTTACCGGGCGAGCAGTTCTTC.

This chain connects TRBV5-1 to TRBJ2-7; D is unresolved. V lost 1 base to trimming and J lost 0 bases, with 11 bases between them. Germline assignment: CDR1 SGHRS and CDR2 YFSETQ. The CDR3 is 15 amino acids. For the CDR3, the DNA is TGCGCCAGCAGCTTGTGGCCGGCAAGCTCCTACGAGCAGTACTTC. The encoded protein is CASSLWPASSYEQYF.

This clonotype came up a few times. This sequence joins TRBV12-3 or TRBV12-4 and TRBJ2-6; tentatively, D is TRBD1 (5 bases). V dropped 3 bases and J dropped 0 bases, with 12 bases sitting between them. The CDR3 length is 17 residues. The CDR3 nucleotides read TGTGCCAGCAGTTTGTCAGGGTCGGACTCTGGGGCCAACGTCCTGACTTTC. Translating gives CASSLSGSDSGANVLTF.

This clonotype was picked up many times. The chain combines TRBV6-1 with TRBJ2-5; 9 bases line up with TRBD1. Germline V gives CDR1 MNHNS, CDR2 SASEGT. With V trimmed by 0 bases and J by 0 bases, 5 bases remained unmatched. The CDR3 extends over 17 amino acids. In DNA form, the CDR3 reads TGTGCCAGCAGTGAAGCTGACGGACAGGGGTACCAAGAGACCCAGTACTTC. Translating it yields CASSEADGQGYQETQYF.

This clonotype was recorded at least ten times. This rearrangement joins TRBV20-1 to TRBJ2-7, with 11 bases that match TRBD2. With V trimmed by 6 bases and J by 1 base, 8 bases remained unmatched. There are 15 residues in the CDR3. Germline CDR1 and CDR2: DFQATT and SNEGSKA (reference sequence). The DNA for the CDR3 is TGCAGTGCCAAAACGGGACTAGCGGATTCCTACGAGCAGTACTTC. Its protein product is CSAKTGLADSYEQYF.

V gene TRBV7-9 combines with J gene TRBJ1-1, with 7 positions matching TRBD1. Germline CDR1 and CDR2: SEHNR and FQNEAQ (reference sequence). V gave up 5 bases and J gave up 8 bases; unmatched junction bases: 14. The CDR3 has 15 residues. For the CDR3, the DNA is TGTGCCAGCAGCCACGAGAGCGACAGGGAATGGGAAGCTTTCTTT. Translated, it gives CASSHESDREWEAFF.

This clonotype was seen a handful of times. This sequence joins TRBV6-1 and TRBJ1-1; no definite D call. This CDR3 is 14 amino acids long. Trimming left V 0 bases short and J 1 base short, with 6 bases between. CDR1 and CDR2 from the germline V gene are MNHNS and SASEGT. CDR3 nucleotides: TGTGCCAGCAGTGAAGCCGTAGGGAACACTGAAGCTTTCTTT. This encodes CASSEAVGNTEAFF.

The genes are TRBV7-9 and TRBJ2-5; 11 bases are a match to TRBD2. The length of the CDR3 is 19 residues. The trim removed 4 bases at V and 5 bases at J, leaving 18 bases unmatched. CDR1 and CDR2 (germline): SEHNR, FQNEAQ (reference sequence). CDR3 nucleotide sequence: TGTGCCAGCAGCTCAGAGCCCGGGACTAGCGGACTGATTATGGAGACCCAGTACTTC. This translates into CASSSEPGTSGLIMETQYF.

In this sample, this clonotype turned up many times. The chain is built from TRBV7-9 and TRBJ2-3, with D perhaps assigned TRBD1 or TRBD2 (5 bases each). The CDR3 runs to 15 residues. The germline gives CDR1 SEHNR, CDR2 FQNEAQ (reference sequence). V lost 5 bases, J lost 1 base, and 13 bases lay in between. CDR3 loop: CASSPGLGGTDTQYF. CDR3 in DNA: TGTGCCAGCAGCCCCGGACTGGGGGGCACAGATACGCAGTATTTT.

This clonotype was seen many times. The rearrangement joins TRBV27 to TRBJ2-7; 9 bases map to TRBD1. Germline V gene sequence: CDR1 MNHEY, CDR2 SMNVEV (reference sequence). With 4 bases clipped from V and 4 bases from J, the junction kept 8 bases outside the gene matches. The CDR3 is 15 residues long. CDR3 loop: CASSYGTGSMYEQYF. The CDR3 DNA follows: TGTGCCAGCAGTTATGGGACAGGGAGTATGTACGAGCAGTACTTC.

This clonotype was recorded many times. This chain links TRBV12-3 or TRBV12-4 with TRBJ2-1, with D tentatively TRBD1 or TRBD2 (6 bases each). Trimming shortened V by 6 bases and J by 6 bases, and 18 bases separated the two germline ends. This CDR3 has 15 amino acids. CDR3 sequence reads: CASSPLGRGRNEQFF. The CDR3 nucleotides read TGTGCCAGCAGCCCGCTTGGACGGGGGCGCAATGAGCAGTTCTTC.

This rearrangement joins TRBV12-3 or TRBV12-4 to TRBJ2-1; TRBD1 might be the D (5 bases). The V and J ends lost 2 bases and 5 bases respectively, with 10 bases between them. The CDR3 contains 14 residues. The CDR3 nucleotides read TGTGCCAGCAGTTTAAGCAGGGTAGACAATGAGCAGTTCTTC. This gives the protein CASSLSRVDNEQFF.

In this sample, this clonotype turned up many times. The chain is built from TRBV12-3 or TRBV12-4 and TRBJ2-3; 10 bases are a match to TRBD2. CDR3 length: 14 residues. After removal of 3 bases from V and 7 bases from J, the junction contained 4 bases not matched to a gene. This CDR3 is CASSFLAGANTQYF. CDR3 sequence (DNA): TGTGCCAGCAGTTTCCTAGCGGGAGCGAATACGCAGTATTTT.

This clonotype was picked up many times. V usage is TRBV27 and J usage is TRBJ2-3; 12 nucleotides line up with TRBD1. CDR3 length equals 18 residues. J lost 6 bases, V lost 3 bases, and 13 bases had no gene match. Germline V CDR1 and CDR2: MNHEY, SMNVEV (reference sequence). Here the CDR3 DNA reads TGTGCCAGCAGTTTGATCGTTCAGGGACAGGGGGCCCCCGATACGCAGTATTTT. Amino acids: CASSLIVQGQGAPDTQYF.

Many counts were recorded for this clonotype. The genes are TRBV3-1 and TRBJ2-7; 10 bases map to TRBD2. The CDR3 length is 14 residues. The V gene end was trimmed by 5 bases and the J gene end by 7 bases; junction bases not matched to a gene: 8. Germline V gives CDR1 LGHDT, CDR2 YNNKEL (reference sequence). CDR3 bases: TGTGCCAGCAGCACTCCGGGACTAGCGTGGGAGCAGTACTTC. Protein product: CASSTPGLAWEQYF.

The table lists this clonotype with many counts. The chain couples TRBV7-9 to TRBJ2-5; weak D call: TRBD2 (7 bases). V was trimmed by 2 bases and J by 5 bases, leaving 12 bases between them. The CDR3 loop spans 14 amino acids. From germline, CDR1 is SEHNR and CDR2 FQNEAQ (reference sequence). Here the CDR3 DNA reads TGTGCCAGCAGCTTACTGGGGGGGCTGGAGACCCAGTACTTC. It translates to CASSLLGGLETQYF.

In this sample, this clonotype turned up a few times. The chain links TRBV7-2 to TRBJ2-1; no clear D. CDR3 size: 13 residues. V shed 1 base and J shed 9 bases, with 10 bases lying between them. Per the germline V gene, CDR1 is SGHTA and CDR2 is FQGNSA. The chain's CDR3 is CASSLVRSSEQFF. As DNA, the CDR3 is TGTGCCAGCAGCTTAGTACGGAGTAGTGAGCAGTTCTTC.